This is a list of T cell receptor beta chains from one sample in a study of PD-L1 blockade in urothelial cancer. Profiled with immunoSEQ multiplex PCR; TCRdb holds only in-frame clones, not every one. The sample contains over 40,000 clones, approximately 82% of which appear only once. The sequencing here drew on PBMCs, taken around atezolizumab (anti-PD-L1) treatment. The receptors stem from a man between 65 and 79 years old with urothelial cancer. The CDR3 runs from the conserved cysteine through the conserved F or W. The D gene is left open where the match is weak. The size of a clone is reported for some rows only, either as once, few or many, or as a class for expanded clones.

>-|-|TRBV29-1|TRBJ2-5
CSVDRSGQETQYF
TGCAGCGTTGATCGCAGCGGTCAAGAGACCCAGTACTTC
>-|-|TRBV19|TRBJ1-1
CASSTWAGEAFF
TGTGCCAGTAGTACCTGGGCTGGGGAAGCTTTCTTT
>-|-|TRBV10-3|TRBJ2-1
CAICSTSSRDEQFF
TGTGCCATCTGTTCAACTAGTAGTCGCGATGAGCAGTTCTTC
>-|-|TRBV2|TRBJ1-1
CAGGREMNTEAFF
TGTGCCGGAGGACGGGAAATGAACACTGAAGCTTTCTTT
>-|TRBD1|TRBV7-2|TRBJ1-5
CASSSRQGSNQPQHF
TGTGCCAGCAGCAGCCGACAGGGATCCAATCAGCCCCAGCATTTT
>-|-|TRBV5-6|TRBJ1-2
CASSLDEVLGYTF
TGTGCCAGCAGCTTGGATGAGGTTCTTGGCTACACCTTC
>-|TRBD2|TRBV2|TRBJ2-1
CASSGLTGGSLSSYNEQFF
TGTGCCAGCAGTGGGCTAACGGGAGGGTCATTGAGCTCCTACAATGAGCAGTTCTTC
>-|-|TRBV6-5|TRBJ2-7
CASSYSVPEGGYEQYF
TGTGCCAGCAGTTACTCAGTCCCGGAGGGGGGGTACGAGCAGTACTTC
>-|TRBD1|TRBV7-2|TRBJ1-1
CASSLWDRNTEAFF
TGTGCCAGCAGCCTATGGGACAGGAACACTGAAGCTTTCTTT
>-|-|TRBV6-6|TRBJ1-4
CASSFQGRNEKLFF
TGTGCCAGCAGTTTTCAGGGTCGTAATGAAAAACTGTTTTTT
>once|TRBD2|TRBV7-9|TRBJ2-5
CASSSGGGPETQYF
TGTGCCAGCAGCTCTGGCGGGGGGCCAGAGACCCAGTACTTC
>-|TRBD1|TRBV30|TRBJ1-4
CAWSPQGVVTNEKLFF
TGTGCCTGGAGCCCCCAGGGGGTCGTGACTAATGAAAAACTGTTTTTT
>-|-|TRBV7-6|TRBJ2-5
CASSLRGGTQYF
TGTGCCAGCAGCTTACGAGGAGGGACCCAGTACTTC
>-|-|TRBV7-9|TRBJ2-6
CASRGAEANVLTF
TGTGCCAGCAGAGGGGCTGAGGCCAACGTCCTGACTTTC
>-|-|TRBV9|TRBJ1-1
CASSGTVQTEAFF
TGTGCCAGCAGCGGCACAGTACAAACTGAAGCTTTCTTT
>-|-|TRBV15|TRBJ1-1
CATSRAVAMNTEAFF
TGTGCCACCAGCAGGGCAGTAGCTATGAACACTGAAGCTTTCTTT
>once|-|TRBV25-1|TRBJ2-6
CASSVQDNSGANVLTF
TGTGCCAGCAGTGTCCAGGACAACTCTGGGGCCAACGTCCTGACTTTC
>-|-|TRBV10-3|TRBJ2-5
CAISSGETQYF
TGTGCCATCAGCTCGGGGGAGACCCAGTACTTC
>once|-|TRBV4-1|TRBJ2-4
CASSQGWGEQNIQYF
TGCGCCAGCAGCCAAGGGTGGGGAGAGCAAAACATTCAGTACTTC
>-|TRBD1|TRBV9|TRBJ2-6
CASSEKTGSGANVLTF
TGTGCCAGCAGCGAGAAGACAGGGTCGGGGGCCAACGTCCTGACTTTC
>once|-|TRBV5-6|TRBJ2-7
CASTAIGSAGEQYF
TGTGCCAGCACCGCAATCGGGTCGGCGGGGGAGCAGTACTTC
>-|-|TRBV30|TRBJ2-7
CAWSVLSTPRREQYF
TGTGCCTGGAGTGTATTATCGACCCCCCGGAGGGAGCAGTACTTC
>-|TRBD1|TRBV5-1|TRBJ2-2
CASSSRVGGLAGELFF
TGCGCCAGCAGCTCCCGGGTAGGGGGCTTAGCCGGGGAGCTGTTTTTT
>-|-|TRBV4-3|TRBJ2-5
CASSQARATGETQYF
TGCGCCAGCAGCCAAGCAAGGGCTACAGGGGAGACCCAGTACTTC
>-|TRBD1|TRBV19|TRBJ2-6
CASYPRTGGAGANVLTF
TGTGCCAGTTACCCTAGGACAGGGGGAGCTGGGGCCAACGTCCTGACTTTC
>-|TRBD1|TRBV19|TRBJ2-3
CASSRQGAADTQYF
TGTGCCAGTTCTCGACAGGGGGCGGCGGATACGCAGTATTTT
>once|-|TRBV29-1|TRBJ2-7
CSVTLPSRVREQYF
TGCAGCGTTACTCTACCCTCGAGGGTGAGAGAGCAGTACTTC
>-|-|TRBV30|TRBJ2-1
CAWSVERASYNEQFF
TGTGCCTGGAGTGTAGAGCGGGCCTCCTACAATGAGCAGTTCTTC
>-|TRBD2|TRBV5-6|TRBJ2-7
CASSLVGAGIFEQYF
TGTGCCAGCAGCTTGGTAGGAGCGGGAATATTCGAGCAGTACTTC
>-|-|TRBV30|TRBJ2-1
CAWGLGSNGYNEQFF
TGTGCCTGGGGTTTGGGGAGTAACGGATACAATGAGCAGTTCTTC
>-|-|TRBV7-2|TRBJ1-2
CASSLDTYYGYTF
TGTGCCAGCAGCTTAGACACCTACTATGGCTACACCTTC
>-|-|TRBV5-1|TRBJ2-7
CASSAGLATYEQYF
TGCGCCAGCAGCGCGGGACTCGCTACCTACGAGCAGTACTTC
>-|-|TRBV7-6|TRBJ1-5
CASSLDSSNQPQHF
TGTGCCAGCAGTTTGGACAGTAGCAATCAGCCCCAGCATTTT
>-|-|TRBV23-1|TRBJ1-6
CASSQLRVGSSYNSPLHF
TGCGCCAGCAGTCAGTTACGGGTAGGGAGCTCCTATAATTCACCCCTCCACTTT
>-|-|TRBV28|TRBJ1-1
CASSPHDTQNTEAFF
TGTGCCAGCAGTCCCCACGACACTCAAAACACTGAAGCTTTCTTT
>-|TRBD1|TRBV7-9|TRBJ2-2
CASSFPDRVTGELFF
TGTGCCAGCAGCTTTCCCGACAGGGTAACCGGGGAGCTGTTTTTT
>few|TRBD2|TRBV18|TRBJ2-7
CASSPRAGEVEQYF
TGTGCCAGCTCACCGAGAGCGGGAGAGGTCGAGCAGTACTTC
>-|-|TRBV28|TRBJ2-1
CASLQRTPRSEQFF
TGTGCCAGCCTCCAGCGGACGCCTAGGAGTGAGCAGTTCTTC
>-|-|TRBV10-3|TRBJ2-1
CAIRRAGEGNEQFF
TGTGCCATCAGGAGGGCAGGGGAAGGGAATGAGCAGTTCTTC
>-|-|TRBV29-1|TRBJ2-3
CSVGGAVRAGPSILPDTQYF
TGCAGCGTTGGGGGAGCGGTAAGGGCTGGCCCTTCAATCCTGCCAGATACGCAGTATTTT
>few|-|TRBV6-1|TRBJ1-5
CASSFNNQPQHF
TGTGCCAGCAGTTTCAACAATCAGCCCCAGCATTTT
>-|TRBD2|TRBV5-4|TRBJ2-1
CASSSEPSGGGRRDEQFF
TGTGCCAGCAGCTCGGAACCAAGCGGGGGGGGACGTAGGGATGAGCAGTTCTTC
>once|-|TRBV18|TRBJ1-1
CASSPPGGGKAFF
TGTGCCAGCTCACCCCCGGGGGGAGGGAAAGCTTTCTTT
>-|-|TRBV5-1|TRBJ1-5
CASSPMGGSNQPQHF
TGCGCCAGCAGCCCAATGGGGGGATCGAATCAGCCCCAGCATTTT
>-|-|TRBV7-9|TRBJ1-2
CASSPPGAGNYGYTF
TGTGCCAGCAGCCCCCCCGGGGCGGGGAACTATGGCTACACCTTC
>-|-|TRBV6-1|TRBJ2-1
CASSEEEGQFDRFF
TGTGCCAGCAGTGAAGAGGAGGGGCAGTTTGATCGGTTCTTC
>-|TRBD2|TRBV5-4|TRBJ2-7
CASSLAAGGRYEQYF
TGTGCCAGCAGCTTGGCAGCGGGAGGAAGGTACGAGCAGTACTTC
>once|-|TRBV19|TRBJ2-3
CASRPSPGDTQYF
TGTGCCAGTAGACCCTCCCCCGGGGATACGCAGTATTTT
>-|-|TRBV18|TRBJ2-5
CASSPGKPQETQYF
TGTGCCAGCTCCCCGGGGAAACCCCAAGAGACCCAGTACTTC
>once|-|TRBV4-3|TRBJ2-5
CASSQDLRGGKETQYF
TGCGCCAGCAGCCAAGATCTCAGGGGCGGAAAAGAGACCCAGTACTTC
>-|-|TRBV18|TRBJ2-2
CASSPPAGQPNTGELFF
TGTGCCAGCTCACCACCGGCGGGACAGCCGAACACCGGGGAGCTGTTTTTT
>few|TRBD1|TRBV2|TRBJ1-2
CASDTGGYGYTF
TGTGCCAGCGACACAGGGGGCTATGGCTACACCTTC
>-|-|TRBV4-3|TRBJ2-2
CASSKKTRLTNTGELFF
TGCGCCAGCAGCAAAAAAACACGACTTACGAACACCGGGGAGCTGTTTTTT